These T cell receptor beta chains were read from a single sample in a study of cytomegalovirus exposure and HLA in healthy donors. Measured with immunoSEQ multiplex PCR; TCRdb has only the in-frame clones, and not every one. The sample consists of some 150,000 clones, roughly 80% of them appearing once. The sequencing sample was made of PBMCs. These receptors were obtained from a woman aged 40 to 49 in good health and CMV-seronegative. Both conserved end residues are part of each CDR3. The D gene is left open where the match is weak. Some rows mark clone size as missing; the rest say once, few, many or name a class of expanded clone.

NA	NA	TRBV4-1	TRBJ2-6	TGCGCCAGCAGCCAACCGTCTGGGCGTGGATTCTCTGGGGCCAACGTCCTGACTTTC	CASSQPSGRGFSGANVLTF
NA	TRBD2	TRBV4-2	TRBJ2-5	TGTGCCAGCAGCTACCTAGCGGGGGGGCCTGGCGAAGAGACCCAGTACTTC	CASSYLAGGPGEETQYF
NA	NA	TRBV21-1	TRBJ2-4	TGTGCCAGCTCCGGACAGGGGGGATTAGCCAAAAACATTCAGTACTTC	CASSGQGGLAKNIQYF
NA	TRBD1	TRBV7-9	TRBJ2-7	TGTGCCAGTGGACGGCAGGGGGTGACCTACGAGCAGTACTTC	CASGRQGVTYEQYF
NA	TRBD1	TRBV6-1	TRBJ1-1	TGTGCCAGCAGTGCGGACAGGGACACTGAAGCTTTCTTT	CASSADRDTEAFF
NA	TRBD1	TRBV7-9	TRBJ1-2	TGTGCCAGCAGCTCCCCCGCAGGGGGCGCCTATGGCTACACCTTC	CASSSPAGGAYGYTF
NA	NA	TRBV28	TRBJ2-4	TGTGCCAGCAGTTTTCGGACAGTTTTTCTAGCCAAAAACATTCAGTATTTC	CASSFRTVFLAKNIQYF
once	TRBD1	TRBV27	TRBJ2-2	TGTGCCAGCAACCAAGGGACAGGGGGGACCGGGGAGCTGTTTTTT	CASNQGTGGTGELFF
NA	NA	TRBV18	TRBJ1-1	TGTGCCAGCTCACCAGCCAGTATGAACACTGAAGCTTTCTTT	CASSPASMNTEAFF
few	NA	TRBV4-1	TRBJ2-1	TGCGCCAGCAGCCACCCCCGCGGTGAGCAGTTCTTC	CASSHPRGEQFF
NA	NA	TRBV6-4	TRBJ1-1	TGTGCCAGCAGTGACGGTCGGCAGGGCACTGAAGCTTTCTTT	CASSDGRQGTEAFF
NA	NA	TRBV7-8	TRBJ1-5	TGTGCCAGCAGCTTAGTTTACAGGGCGAGCAATCAGCCCCAGCATTTT	CASSLVYRASNQPQHF
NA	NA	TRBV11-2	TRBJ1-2	TGTGCCAGCAGGGCGGGGGGACGGAACTATGGCTACACCTTC	CASRAGGRNYGYTF
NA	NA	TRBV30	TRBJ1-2	TGTGCCTGGAGATCCGACGGGAACTATGGCTACACCTTC	CAWRSDGNYGYTF
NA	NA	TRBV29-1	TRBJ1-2	TGCAGCTGTGGAGGAGGCTATGGCTACACCTTC	CSCGGGYGYTF
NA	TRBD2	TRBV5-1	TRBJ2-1	TGCGCCAGCAGCTTGGAGCGGGAGTGGGATGAGCAGTTCTTC	CASSLEREWDEQFF
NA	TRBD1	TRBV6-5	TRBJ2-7	TGTGCCAGCAGTTACTCGCTACAGGGGATCTACGAGCAGTACTTC	CASSYSLQGIYEQYF
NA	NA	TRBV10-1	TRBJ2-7	TGCGCCAGCAGTGACAGGGGGGCCTACGAGCAGTACTTC	CASSDRGAYEQYF
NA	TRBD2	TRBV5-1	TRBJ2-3	TGCGCCAGCAGCTCCTCACTAGCGGGGGGGCCAGATACGCAGTATTTT	CASSSSLAGGPDTQYF
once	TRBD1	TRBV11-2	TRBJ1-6	TGTGCCAGCAGCTTGCAGGGGGCGGACTCACCCCTCCACTTT	CASSLQGADSPLHF
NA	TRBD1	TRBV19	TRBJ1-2	TGTGCAACCGACTCGGTCCGACAGGGGAGTATTCACCTTGGCTACACCTTC	CATDSVRQGSIHLGYTF